Listed below are T cell receptor beta chains from one sample, sequenced in a study of technical replicates of blood from several donors. TCRdb keeps only in-frame clones here, not all; method: immunoSEQ multiplex PCR. The sample carries approximately 80,000 clones, 95% to 98% recorded once. The sample consisted of T cells isolated from PBMCs. These receptors all stem from a human donor in good health. The conserved cysteine and the conserved F or W are not part of the CDR3 here. The size of a clone is reported for some rows only, either as once, few or many, or as a class for expanded clones.

>TRBV7-8|TRBJ1-1|.
ASSHTENTEAF
>TRBV5-1|TRBJ2-5|.
ASSLSGEETQY
>TRBV23-1|TRBJ1-2|once
ASSRGSTPHGYT
>TRBV7-9|TRBJ2-7|once
ASSFGTGPEQY
>TRBV15|TRBJ1-1|.
ATSREGLAF
>TRBV4-1|TRBJ1-6|.
ASSQGEGLGLSPLH
>TRBV15|TRBJ2-5|.
ATAKAQETQY
>TRBV30|TRBJ1-5|.
AWSVGEAPQH
>TRBV18|TRBJ2-1|.
ASSPGATRGTYNEQF
>TRBV4-1|TRBJ1-6|.
ASSQVDRTNSPLH
>TRBV5-1|TRBJ1-2|.
ASRTGQGESGYT
>TRBV14|TRBJ2-7|.
ASSPKWGSSYEQY
>TRBV7-6|TRBJ2-5|.
ASSPNAYQETQY
>TRBV7-6|TRBJ1-2|.
ASSPQGRGYT